This T cell receptor (beta chain) was identified in a study of cytomegalovirus exposure and HLA in healthy donors. As for the study in general: Unique TCR beta sequences numbering approximately 120 million came from approximately 180 million T cells in an earlier analysis. Broader study findings: The CMV antigen specificity of a few CMV-associated chains was confirmed through in vitro analysis.

In the PCR, 60 Vbeta and 13 Jbeta primers were used. In the original processing: Approximately 86 million unique TCR beta chains, some 9.9 million shared, were counted in a later analysis. Libraries were prepared by immunoSEQ multiplex PCR; TCRdb keeps only in-frame clonotypes and omits some of them. V and J calls and clone size follow that table, whereas D and trimming were derived from the DNA. The top ten hold about 2% of the sample, which has some 180,000 clones, roughly 68% seen once. Germline CDR1 and CDR2: SGHAT and FQNNGV. Trimming left V 1 base short and J 5 bases short, with 12 bases between. The CDR3 consists of 15 residues. On this clone: The antigen is undetermined.

Specimen: PBMCs. This clonotype was obtained from a young woman in good health and CMV-seronegative. The chain combines TRBV11-2 with TRBJ2-1; D is undetermined. CDR3 coding DNA: TGTGCCAGCAGCTTAGGCCCGGGTCCAAACAATGAGCAGTTCTTC. Its protein product is CASSLGPGPNNEQFF. The full variable domain, rest sourced from reference TRBV11-2 and TRBJ2-1, is EAGVAQSPRYKIIEKRQSVAFWCNPISGHATLYWYQQILGQGPKLLIQFQNNGVVDDSQLPKDRFSAERLKGVDSTLKIQPAKLEDSAVYLCASSLGPGPNNEQFFGPGTRLTVL.